The present T cell receptor beta chain was sequenced within a study of cytomegalovirus exposure and HLA in healthy donors. Across the whole study: The study placed 80% to 90% of its 398 genotyped donors in the Caucasian-associated ancestry cluster.

Note on this clone: The target antigen is unknown.

Primers: 60 Vbeta forward and 13 Jbeta reverse. The assay was immunoSEQ multiplex PCR, and TCRdb's table has in-frame clones only and misses some. Of around 200,000 clones listed, around three quarters were seen once; the top ten hold approximately 2%. Germline values: CDR1 SGHNT, CDR2 YYREEE (reference sequence). This CDR3 contains 15 residues. V lost 2 bases and J lost 8; bases outside the gene matches: 9. Notes on the study in general: The study flagged some 170 TCR beta chains as cytomegalovirus-associated.

Sequenced input: PBMCs. V gene TRBV5-4 combines with J gene TRBJ2-1; 8 nucleotides line up with TRBD2. This clonotype was sampled from a woman in her thirties in good health and CMV-seropositive. CDR3 bases: TGTGCCAGCAGCTTCATAGCGGGATTTGTGGATGAGCAGTTCTTC. It translates to CASSFIAGFVDEQFF.